This T cell receptor (beta chain) was retrieved from a study of shared clonotypes between healthy human individuals. Broader study findings: It was expected that sequencing depth would affect clonotype sharing among donors. In contrast to clonotypes shared by all four donors, non-shared clonotypes had lower generation probabilities.

Germline CDR1 and CDR2: SGHTA and FQGNSA. The CDR3 runs 12 residues. Trimming removed 1 base from V and 7 bases from J, with 8 bases in between. Genomic DNA per cell subset filled all wells of several immunoSEQ plates. Some 30,000 T cell genomes, or 200 to 250 ng DNA, went into the sorted-subset replicate PCRs. Data came from immunoSEQ multiplex PCR; TCRdb stores just in-frame clones and leaves some out. The sample yields roughly 1,800,000 clones, 85% to 95% seen once. On this clone itself: No antigen is known for it.

CD8 cells regarded as naive lacked CD45RO, were positively chosen for CCR7, and omitted terminally differentiated effector memory CD45RA+ cells. Material: naive CD8+ T cells sorted from blood. The gene calls are TRBV7-2 and TRBJ2-7, with a weak D call TRBD2 (5 bases). The source is a man between 18 and 35 years old in good health. Written as DNA, the CDR3 is TGTGCCAGCAGCTTAGGACTATTTGAGCAGTACTTC. Its protein product is CASSLGLFEQYF.